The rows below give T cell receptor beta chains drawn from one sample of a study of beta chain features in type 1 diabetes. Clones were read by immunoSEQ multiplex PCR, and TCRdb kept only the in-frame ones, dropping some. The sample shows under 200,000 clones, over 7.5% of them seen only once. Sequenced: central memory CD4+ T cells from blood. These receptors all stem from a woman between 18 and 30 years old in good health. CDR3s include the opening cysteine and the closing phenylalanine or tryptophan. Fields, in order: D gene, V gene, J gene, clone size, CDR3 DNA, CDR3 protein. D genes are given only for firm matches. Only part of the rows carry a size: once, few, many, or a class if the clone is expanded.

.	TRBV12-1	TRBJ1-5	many	TGTGCCAGCAGCTCCCCGGACAGGGTGAACAATCAGCCCCAGCATTTT	CASSSPDRVNNQPQHF
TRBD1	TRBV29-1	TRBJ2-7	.	TGCAGCGTTGGCGGGACAGGGGCCAAAGTGCAGTACTTC	CSVGGTGAKVQYF
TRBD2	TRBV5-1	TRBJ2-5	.	TGCGCCAGCAGCCCTCTAGCGGGAGCAGAGACCCAGTACTTC	CASSPLAGAETQYF
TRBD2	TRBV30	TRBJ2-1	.	TGTGCCTGGGAAACCGGGACTAGCCGTCATGAGCAGTTCTTC	CAWETGTSRHEQFF
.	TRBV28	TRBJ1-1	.	TGTGCCAGCAGTTTTCGTCCTACAGGGAAGAACACTGAAGCTTTCTTT	CASSFRPTGKNTEAFF
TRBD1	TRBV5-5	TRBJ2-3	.	TGCGCCAGCAGCCAACAGGGGAACCCAGATACGCAGTATTTT	CASSQQGNPDTQYF
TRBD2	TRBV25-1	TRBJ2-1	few	TGTGCCAGCAGTGAGGCGGGAGGCCGTAGAGATGAGCAGTTCTTC	CASSEAGGRRDEQFF
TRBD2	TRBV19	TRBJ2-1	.	TGTGCCAGTAAAATAGGCAGGGCCGGGACTAGCGGGAGTACTGTCTACAATGAGCAGTTCTTC	CASKIGRAGTSGSTVYNEQFF
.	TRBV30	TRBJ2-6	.	TGTGCCTGGGACAGTTACTCTGGGGCCAACGTCCTGACTTTC	CAWDSYSGANVLTF
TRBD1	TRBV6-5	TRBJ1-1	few	TGTGCCAGCAGTTCCACAGGGGGCCCCATGAACACTGAAGCTTTCTTT	CASSSTGGPMNTEAFF
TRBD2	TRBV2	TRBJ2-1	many	TGTGCCAGCAGGCCCGGGACTAGCGGGAGGGCCGGCGGGAATGAGCAGTTCTTC	CASRPGTSGRAGGNEQFF
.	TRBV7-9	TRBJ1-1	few	TGTGCCAGCAGCCCGACGGGACAAGATCTCACTGAAGCTTTCTTT	CASSPTGQDLTEAFF
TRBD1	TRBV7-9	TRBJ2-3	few	TGTGCCAGCAGCTTGACAGGGGGCACAGATACGCAGTATTTT	CASSLTGGTDTQYF
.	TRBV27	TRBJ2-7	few	TGTGCCAGCAGTTCCCCTAGGAACCTCTACGAGCAGTACTTC	CASSSPRNLYEQYF
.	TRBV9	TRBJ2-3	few	TGTGCCAGCAGCGTAAGGGGGGGGGACTCCACAGATACGCAGTATTTT	CASSVRGGDSTDTQYF
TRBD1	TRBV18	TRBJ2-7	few	TGTGCCAGCTCACCTTCGACAGGGACCTACGAGCAGTACTTC	CASSPSTGTYEQYF
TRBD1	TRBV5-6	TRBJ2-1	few	TGTGCCAGCAGGAAGACAGGGGGTGGGTACTACAATGAGCAGTTCTTC	CASRKTGGGYYNEQFF
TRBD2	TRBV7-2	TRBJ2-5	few	TGTGCCAGCAGCTTAACTACTAGCGGGGGGGGACGAGAGACCCAGTACTTC	CASSLTTSGGGRETQYF
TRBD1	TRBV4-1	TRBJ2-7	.	TGCGCCAGCAGCCAAGAGTTAGACAGGGGGTACGAGCAGTACTTC	CASSQELDRGYEQYF
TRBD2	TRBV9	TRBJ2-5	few	TGTGCCAGCAGCCCAGGGACTAGCGGGGCCGGGGGAGAGACCCAGTACTTC	CASSPGTSGAGGETQYF